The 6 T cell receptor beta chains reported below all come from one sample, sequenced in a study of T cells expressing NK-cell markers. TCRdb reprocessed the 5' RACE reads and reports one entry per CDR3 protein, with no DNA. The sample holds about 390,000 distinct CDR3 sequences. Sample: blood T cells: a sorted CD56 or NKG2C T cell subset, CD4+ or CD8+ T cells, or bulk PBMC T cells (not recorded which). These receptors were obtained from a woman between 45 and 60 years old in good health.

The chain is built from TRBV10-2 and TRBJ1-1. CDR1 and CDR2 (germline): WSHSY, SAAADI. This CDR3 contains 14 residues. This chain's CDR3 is CASSGVGMVAEAFF.

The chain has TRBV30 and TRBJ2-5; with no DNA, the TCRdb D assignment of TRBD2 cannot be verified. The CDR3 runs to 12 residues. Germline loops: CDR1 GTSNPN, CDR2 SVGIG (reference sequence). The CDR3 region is CGWSSGLATQYF. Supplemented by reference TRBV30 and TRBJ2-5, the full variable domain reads SQTIHQWPATLVQPVGSPLSLECTVEGTSNPNLYWYRQAAGRGLQLLFYSVGIGQISSEVPQNLSASRPQDRQFILSSKKLLLSDSGFYLCGWSSGLATQYFGPGTRLLVL.

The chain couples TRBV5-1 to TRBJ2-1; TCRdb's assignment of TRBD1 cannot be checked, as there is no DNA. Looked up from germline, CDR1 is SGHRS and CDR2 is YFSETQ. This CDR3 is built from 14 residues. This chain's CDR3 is CASSLIRGRNEQFF.

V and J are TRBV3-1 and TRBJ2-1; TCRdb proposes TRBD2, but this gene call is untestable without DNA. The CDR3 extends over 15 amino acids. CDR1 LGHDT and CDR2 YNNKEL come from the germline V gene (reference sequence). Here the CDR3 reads CASSQLRQGSNEQFF.

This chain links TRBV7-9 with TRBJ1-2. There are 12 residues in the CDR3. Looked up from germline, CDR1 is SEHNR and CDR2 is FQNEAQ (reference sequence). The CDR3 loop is CASSLVEDGYTF.

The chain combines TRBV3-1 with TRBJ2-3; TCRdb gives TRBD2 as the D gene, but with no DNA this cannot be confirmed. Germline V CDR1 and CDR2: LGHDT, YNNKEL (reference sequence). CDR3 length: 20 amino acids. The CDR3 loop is CASSQGGSGLAGSKLFAQYF.